The entry that follows covers one TCR beta chain sequence. This clone occurred a few times. It has no known antigen specificity. Within one base of it there is no much larger clone, and no base qualities were kept. From the cysteine up to the phenylalanine, the CDR3 has a length of 15 residues. The entry retains the CDR3 DNA only, 45 bases that are in frame from base 1. Cut back by 5 bases and 1 base, the V and J ends lie 13 bases apart. Looking up the germline V gene yields CDR1 SGHRS and CDR2 YFSETQ. What the time point label conveys for this sample: blood 2 weeks post-SBRT. The treatment or condition label for this specimen denotes: 15 Gy SBRT to primary tumor, nephrectomy 4 weeks later. To follow tumor-enriched clonotypes, peripheral blood was collected serially from radiation-treated patients at baseline and again at 2 weeks and 4 weeks after SBRT. Renal cell carcinoma with clear cell pathology was present in all patients. The QIAamp DNA Blood Mini Kit (Qiagen) was used to prepare genomic DNA for TCR sequencing. Only samples passing all quality control checks were included in the analyses.

The data are from a study of radiation and T cells in renal cell carcinoma (dated by TCRdb to 2020 to 2022). Notes on the research overall: Samples were obtained from a clinical trial, in which 15 Gy stereotactic body radiation therapy was delivered to primary renal cell carcinomas and nephrectomy was performed 4 weeks later. A total of roughly 4 million unique CDR3 nucleotide sequences, encoding 2.5 million to 3 million unique CDR3 amino acid sequences, were found across all 50 or so samples. A total of some 55 samples underwent TCR beta sequencing, made up of approximately 26 tumors and about 27 peripheral blood samples.

TCR beta libraries were generated from genomic DNA with the immunoSEQ kit, following the manufacturer's recommendations. Library preparation used a first multiplex PCR with proprietary primers, then a second PCR adding unique barcodes, with bead cleanups after each round. A kit-provided positive control reaction and a negative control reaction were included in every sample batch. The final libraries were assessed on an Agilent 4200 TapeStation D1000 ScreenTape, pooled by volume, and quantified by qPCR. Sequencing was performed on an Illumina NextSeq500 with a MidOutput 150-cycle cartridge, and 156 Read1 and 15 Index1 cycles were run with kit custom primers. The pooled library was loaded at 1.0 pM with about 20% PhiX control spiked in. For the original study's pipeline: Vendor-processed data were analyzed in R, with a clonotype defined as all T cells sharing the same CDR3 nucleotide sequence. For clone abundance analyses, frequencies were normalized to the 10,000 most abundant clones per sample. Public T cell clones, which averaged fewer than five per sample, were excluded before analysis. A difference in abundance of at least 32-fold between compartments was used to define tumor-enriched and baseline blood-enriched clonotypes. Clonotypes expanded or contracted between blood time points were identified with a beta-binomial differential abundance model. Tumor-blood repertoire similarity was measured with the Baroni-Urbani and Buser coefficient, and group comparisons used two-tailed Wilcoxon tests in R. Entries here come from immuneACCESS through TCRdb and include only in-frame sequences with V and J called. Some clones fail to appear in such tables; in the studies checked, an unresolved V gene covers under half of the shortfall, and the cause of the remainder is unknown. V, J and clone size derive from that table, while D and trimming were established from the DNA sequence. For this sample there are about 130,000 clones; 65% to 85% appear just once. Together, the top ten hold roughly 6.2% of the sample.

General conclusions and limits of the study: Because the trial had a single-armed design, the trial could not examine how radiation dose or scheduling affected the TCR repertoire. Because pretreatment tumor biopsies were not available, the baseline intratumoral presence of clonotypes could not be determined. In blood, the top tumor clonotypes increased between baseline and 2 weeks post-radiation and then shrank by 4 weeks, which suggests that tumor-resident clones expanded only transiently. Changes in the blood repertoire were not tracked past 4 weeks after treatment.

The chain employs TRBV5-1 and TRBJ1-3; the D gene remains uncertain. This sequence originates from a man aged 45-65 years with renal cell carcinoma. The sequenced sample was blood, obtained from a patient whose treatment included radiotherapy and nephrectomy. The nucleotide sequence is TGCGCCAGCAGACCCCTCTCTGAGTCTGGAAACACCATATATTTT. It encodes CASRPLSESGNTIYF.